This TCR beta chain was sequenced for a study of blood T cells in healthy people across ages. On this clonotype itself: Its target is not known.

Trimming cost V 1 base and J 9 bases, with 10 bases left between them. This CDR3 has 13 amino acids. From germline, CDR1 is SEHNR and CDR2 FQNEAQ (reference sequence). Overall study results and limits: TCR beta diversity, measured per million T cells, fell in a roughly linear way with age. Donors of long life had a larger count of naive CD4+ cells and greater diversity than aged donors.

Combining a sample-barcoded 5' primer with a J-beta primer mix, a second PCR ran for roughly 6 to 11 cycles. CDR3-containing paired-end reads numbering at least 2.5 million came from each sample. In TCRdb, the 5' RACE reads were re-called with MiXCR into one record per CDR3 protein. The sample lists some 780,000 distinct CDR3 sequences, roughly three fifths occurring once. The TCR originated in a man in his forties in good health. Sequencing used blood. The chain joins TRBV7-9 to TRBJ2-1; D uncertain. The CDR3 nucleotides are TGTGCCAGCAGCTTAGAAATGGGTACTGAGCAGTTCTTC. Its protein is CASSLEMGTEQFF.